One and the same sample provided the 28 T cell receptor beta chains below, sequenced in a study of T cell responses to AZD1222 COVID-19 vaccine. Profiling relied on immunoSEQ multiplex PCR, and the TCRdb table lists in-frame clones only, not all of them. The data hold roughly 160,000 clones, with around 88% observed a single time. The sample was peripheral blood, taken 28 days after the second AZD1222 dose. All receptors come from an adult who received the AZD1222 COVID-19 vaccine.

This sequence joins TRBV7-7 and TRBJ2-3; D possibly matches TRBD1 or TRBD2 (6 bases each). The germline CDR1 and CDR2 sequences are SSHAT and FNYEAQ (reference sequence). The V end was cut by 6 bases, the J end by 0 bases, with 13 bases between. The CDR3 runs 15 residues. The DNA for the CDR3 is TGTGCCAGCAGTCGGACGGGGGCCAGCACAGATACGCAGTATTTT. It translates to CASSRTGASTDTQYF.

The chain recombines TRBV27 with TRBJ2-7, with D tentatively TRBD1 or TRBD2 (5 bases each). The CDR3 spans 14 residues. V was shortened by 6 bases and J by 7 bases, with 19 bases between the two germline ends. Germline V gene lookup returns CDR1 MNHEY and CDR2 SMNVEV (reference sequence). The CDR3 DNA follows: TGTGCCAGCAGACCCGGGACGGAGTTTGGAGAGCAGTACTTC. Protein sequence: CASRPGTEFGEQYF.

The genes are TRBV12-5 and TRBJ1-5, with D possibly TRBD1 on 6 matching bases. The germline V gene has CDR1 LGHNT and CDR2 FRNRAP. The CDR3 totals 14 residues. V dropped 2 bases and J dropped 2 bases, with 7 bases sitting between them. In DNA form, the CDR3 reads TGTGCTAGTGGTTTGTCAGGGGGCAATCAGCCCCAGCATTTT. As protein: CASGLSGGNQPQHF.

The chain employs TRBV6-6 and TRBJ2-3; 10 nucleotides agree with TRBD2. Germline lookup yields CDR1 MNHNY and CDR2 SVGAGI (reference sequence). The J segment lost 4 bases and the V segment lost 5 bases, leaving 12 bases of the junction unmatched. The CDR3 contains 17 residues. The CDR3 spells CASSPNTGLAIADTQYF. The DNA of the CDR3 is TGTGCCAGCAGTCCAAATACGGGACTAGCGATAGCAGATACGCAGTATTTT.

The V and J genes are TRBV19 and TRBJ1-1; D uncertain. Trimming took off 1 base at V and 2 bases at J, with 5 bases between the two ends. This CDR3 region has 13 residues. The germline CDR1 and CDR2 sequences are LNHDA and SQIVND (reference sequence). The CDR3 sequence is CASSIVTNTEAFF. The CDR3 nucleotides are TGTGCCAGTAGTATAGTAACTAACACTGAAGCTTTCTTT.

The chain joins TRBV3-1 (or the pseudogene TRBV3-2) to TRBJ1-3; tentatively, D is TRBD1 (5 bases). Trimming shortened V by 5 bases and J by 7 bases, and 6 bases separated the two germline ends. The CDR3 sequence is 11 residues long. In germline, CDR1 is LGHDT, CDR2 YNNKEL (reference sequence). The CDR3 region is CASSKGNTIYF. The DNA of the CDR3 is TGTGCCAGCAGCAAGGGGAACACCATATATTTT.

This chain uses TRBV3-1 (or the pseudogene TRBV3-2) with TRBJ1-4; D is uncertain. CDR1 is LGHDT and CDR2 is YNNKEL in the germline V gene (reference sequence). Trimming shortened V by 0 bases and J by 8 bases, and 7 bases separated the two germline ends. CDR3 length equals 13 residues. As DNA, the CDR3 is TGTGCCAGCAGCCAAGATCCGGAAGAAAAACTGTTTTTT. This encodes CASSQDPEEKLFF.

The gene calls are TRBV15 and TRBJ2-7; 8 positions agree with TRBD1. CDR1 is LNHNV, CDR2 YYDKDF, per germline (reference sequence). The length of the CDR3 is 15 residues. The trim removed 3 bases at V and 6 bases at J, leaving 10 bases unmatched. The CDR3 is CATSSPRQGALEQYF. Written as DNA, the CDR3 is TGTGCCACCAGCAGCCCCAGGCAGGGGGCTCTCGAGCAGTACTTC.

The chain carries TRBV3-1 (or the pseudogene TRBV3-2) and TRBJ1-1; D is perhaps TRBD1 (6 bases). The germline V and J ends were trimmed by 2 bases and 4 bases, with 17 bases remaining between them. The length of the CDR3 is 16 residues. Germline lookup yields CDR1 LGHDT and CDR2 YNNKEL (reference sequence). CDR3 nucleotides: TGTGCCAGCAGCCAAAGTGACAGTGGGGGGCGCACTGAAGCTTTCTTT. Translated: CASSQSDSGGRTEAFF.

The chain uses TRBV11-2 and TRBJ1-1; tentatively, D is TRBD1 (6 bases). Germline assignment: CDR1 SGHAT and CDR2 FQNNGV. The germline V and J ends were trimmed by 5 bases and 5 bases, with 21 bases remaining between them. CDR3 size: 16 residues. The CDR3 DNA sequence: TGTGCCAGCAGCCCGTTGGGGGCCACGGTTGGGACTGAAGCTTTCTTT. Amino acid sequence: CASSPLGATVGTEAFF.

The chain is built from TRBV4-1 and TRBJ2-3, with TRBD2 identical over 9 bases. The CDR3 runs to 16 residues. CDR1 and CDR2 (germline): MGHRA, YSYEKL. The junction had 8 bases not matched to a gene; V was cut back by 1 base and J by 6 bases. The CDR3 DNA follows: TGCGCCAGCAGCCAAGCGGAGGCGGGGGGGTTTGATACGCAGTATTTT. This gives the protein CASSQAEAGGFDTQYF.

The CDR3 sequence: CASRVGGEGYTF. The CDR3 DNA sequence: TGTGCCAGCAGGGTCGGGGGTGAGGGCTACACCTTC. The V and J genes are TRBV25-1 and TRBJ1-2, with a tentative D call TRBD1 (5 bases). Germline V CDR1 and CDR2: MGHDK, SYGVNS. CDR3 length: 12 amino acids. The ends were cut back, 6 bases at V and 8 bases at J, with 13 bases in the middle.

The rearrangement links TRBV3-1 (or the pseudogene TRBV3-2) to TRBJ2-7, with 9 positions matching TRBD1. Germline CDR1 and CDR2: LGHDT and YNNKEL (reference sequence). The CDR3 extends over 16 amino acids. Unmatched junction bases numbered 14, after V lost 6 bases and J lost 5 bases. CDR3 bases: TGTGCCAGCAGAGGCCTAGGGACAGGGATGTCCAACGAGCAGTACTTC. Translating it yields CASRGLGTGMSNEQYF.

This chain joins TRBV6-5 and TRBJ1-4, with 7 bases lining up with TRBD1. The CDR3 is 14 residues long. Germline V CDR1 and CDR2: MNHEY, SVGAGI. Trimming cost V 2 bases and J 7 bases; bases outside gene matches: 4. DNA of the CDR3: TGTGCCAGCAGTTACAAAGGGGGCGGTGAAAAACTGTTTTTT. Protein sequence: CASSYKGGGEKLFF.

CDR3 loop: CASSSDRSSSYEQYF. The CDR3 bases are TGTGCCAGCAGCTCTGACAGGTCCTCCAGCTACGAGCAGTACTTC. The chain links TRBV5-4 to TRBJ2-7; the D gene is possibly TRBD1 (6 bases). CDR1 and CDR2 from the germline V gene are SGHNT and YYREEE (reference sequence). The CDR3 contains 15 residues. V lost 3 bases, J lost 3 bases, and 16 bases lay in between.

This rearrangement joins TRBV7-8 to TRBJ1-2; D gene unclear. Trimming left V 1 base short and J 7 bases short, with 10 bases between. The CDR3 runs 13 residues. The germline V gene has CDR1 SGHVS and CDR2 FQNEAQ. The CDR3 DNA reads TGTGCCAGCAGCTTAGAACGGTTTAGTGGCTACACCTTC. This gives the protein CASSLERFSGYTF.

The chain recombines TRBV5-4 with TRBJ1-3, with 9 positions matching TRBD1. Unmatched junction bases numbered 1, after V lost 0 bases and J lost 3 bases. The germline V gene has CDR1 SGHNT and CDR2 YYREEE (reference sequence). The CDR3 is 15 amino acids. DNA of the CDR3: TGTGCCAGCAGCTTGGGGGACAGGGATGGAAACACCATATATTTT. Its translation is CASSLGDRDGNTIYF.

This sequence joins TRBV7-8 and TRBJ1-1, with 7 bases matching TRBD1. The germline CDR1 and CDR2 sequences are SGHVS and FQNEAQ. The CDR3 contains 15 residues. V was pared by 5 bases and J by 0 bases, with 6 bases of the junction left unmatched. The CDR3 spells CASSPTGNMNTEAFF. CDR3 bases: TGTGCCAGCAGCCCGACAGGGAACATGAACACTGAAGCTTTCTTT.

The CDR3 spells CAISVNIDLSYEQYF. The DNA for the CDR3 is TGTGCCATCAGTGTTAATATTGACCTCTCCTACGAGCAGTACTTC. The rearrangement uses TRBV10-3 and TRBJ2-7; no clear D. The V end lost 4 bases, the J end lost 0 bases, and 13 bases lay between the germline ends. Germline V gives CDR1 ENHRY, CDR2 SYGVKD. The CDR3 spans 15 residues.

The V and J genes are TRBV19 and TRBJ1-1; the D gene is possibly TRBD1 (6 bases). Germline V gene lookup returns CDR1 LNHDA and CDR2 SQIVND (reference sequence). The V gene lost 6 bases and the J gene lost 2 bases, with 16 bases spanning the gap. The CDR3 is 15 residues long. The CDR3 region is CASRVQGGGNTEAFF. In DNA, the CDR3 is TGTGCCAGTAGGGTACAGGGCGGAGGTAACACTGAAGCTTTCTTT.

The rearrangement links TRBV6-5 to TRBJ1-2, with unresolved D. The CDR3 length is 13 residues. In germline, CDR1 is MNHEY, CDR2 SVGAGI. V lost 6 bases and J lost 6, with 14 bases in between. In DNA form, the CDR3 reads TGTGCCAGCAGATTCGACACTGTGGATGGCTACACCTTC. It encodes CASRFDTVDGYTF.

V gene TRBV12-3 or TRBV12-4 combines with J gene TRBJ2-1; 7 positions match TRBD2. The CDR3 covers 12 residues. The ends lost 7 bases at V and 9 bases at J; junction bases unmatched: 6. DNA for the CDR3: TGTGCCAGCAAACCGGGGGGAGGTGAGCAGTTCTTC. Translated, it gives CASKPGGGEQFF.

The chain recombines TRBV27 with TRBJ1-4; no clear D. CDR1 is MNHEY and CDR2 is SMNVEV in the germline V gene (reference sequence). Trimming cost V 10 bases and J 0 bases, with 15 bases left between them. The CDR3 consists of 15 residues. CDR3 sequence: CANPPASATNEKLFF. Here the CDR3 DNA reads TGTGCCAACCCACCGGCGAGTGCAACTAATGAAAAACTGTTTTTT.

J is TRBJ2-5 and V is TRBV4-1; D might be TRBD1 (6 bases). V was clipped by 2 bases and J by 2 bases, with 12 bases between them. Looked up from germline, CDR1 is MGHRA and CDR2 is YSYEKL. The CDR3 runs to 15 residues. The CDR3 is CASSQTGHAQETQYF. The CDR3 DNA follows: TGCGCCAGCAGCCAAACGGGACACGCGCAAGAGACCCAGTACTTC.

The chain recombines TRBV7-9 with TRBJ2-7; 10 nucleotides agree with TRBD1. The ends lost 4 bases at V and 3 bases at J; junction bases unmatched: 3. Germline CDR1 reads SEHNR; CDR2 reads FQNEAQ (reference sequence). CDR3 size: 14 residues. CDR3 loop: CASSWDRGDYEQYF. CDR3 DNA sequence: TGTGCCAGCAGCTGGGACAGGGGAGACTACGAGCAGTACTTC.

In its sample, this clone was seen once. The chain joins TRBV11-3 to TRBJ1-3, with D unclear. Germline assignment: CDR1 SGHNT and CDR2 YENEEA. V was trimmed by 4 bases and J by 2 bases, leaving 15 bases between them. CDR3 length: 16 residues. The CDR3 is CASSSGPLGTGNTIYF. In nucleotides, the CDR3 is TGTGCCAGCAGCTCCGGACCCCTGGGGACTGGAAACACCATATATTTT.

This sequence joins TRBV21-1 and TRBJ1-1. TRBV21-1 is termed a pseudogene. CDR3 length equals 14 residues. The CDR3 DNA reads TGTGCCAGCAGCACCCCCGGGACCGCGACTGAAGCTTTCTTT. It specifies CASSTPGTATEAFF.

The chain couples TRBV19 to TRBJ2-2, with D possibly being TRBD2 (7 bases). There are 15 residues in the CDR3. Germline V gene sequence: CDR1 LNHDA, CDR2 SQIVND (reference sequence). V dropped 8 bases and J dropped 4 bases, with 17 bases sitting between them. The CDR3: CASLNQGRVTGELFF. CDR3 DNA sequence: TGTGCCAGTCTTAATCAGGGGAGGGTCACCGGGGAGCTGTTTTTT.